Listed here are 20 T cell receptor beta chains from one sample, sequenced in a study of blood T cell repertoires in COVID-19. Clones were sequenced by immunoSEQ multiplex PCR, and TCRdb holds only the in-frame ones, with some missing. The data show 95,000 to 100,000 clones, around 85% seen once. The sequenced material came from peripheral blood. These receptors were obtained from a woman between 65 and 79 years old with active or convalescent COVID-19.

The chain recombines TRBV27 with TRBJ2-1, with 7 bases matching TRBD2. V dropped 5 bases and J dropped 2; count of bases not matched to a gene: 9. The CDR3 runs 16 residues. Germline CDR1 reads MNHEY; CDR2 reads SMNVEV (reference sequence). CDR3 amino acids: CASSPPGRRTYNEQFF. As DNA, the CDR3 is TGTGCCAGCAGTCCGCCCGGGAGGAGGACCTACAATGAGCAGTTCTTC.

This sequence joins TRBV11-3 and TRBJ1-1, with D uncertain. This CDR3 is built from 13 residues. CDR1 SGHNT and CDR2 YENEEA come from the germline V gene. V lost 2 bases, J lost 3 bases, and 7 bases lay in between. CDR3 sequence (DNA): TGTGCCAGCAGCTTAACGAGGTACACTGAAGCTTTCTTT. Protein: CASSLTRYTEAFF.

The chain employs TRBV19 and TRBJ1-1; 7 nucleotides agree with TRBD1. Germline assignment: CDR1 LNHDA and CDR2 SQIVND (reference sequence). The CDR3 has 14 amino acids. After removal of 4 bases from V and 3 bases from J, the junction contained 5 bases not matched to a gene. The CDR3 DNA reads as TGTGCCAGTAGTACCGACAGGGAATACACTGAAGCTTTCTTT. This sequence encodes CASSTDREYTEAFF.

The J gene is TRBJ2-1, the V gene TRBV7-9; TRBD1 matches at 8 bases. Germline V gene sequence: CDR1 SEHNR, CDR2 FQNEAQ (reference sequence). V was clipped by 2 bases and J by 4 bases; unmatched bases: 7. The CDR3 extends over 16 amino acids. The CDR3 spells CASSLSSGGAYNEQFF. CDR3 nucleotides: TGTGCCAGCAGCTTAAGCTCAGGGGGCGCGTACAATGAGCAGTTCTTC.

The V gene is TRBV5-6, the J gene TRBJ1-2; D might be TRBD1 (6 bases). Trimming pared 5 bases from V and 4 bases from J, leaving 12 bases between. Germline CDR1 and CDR2: SGHDT and YYEEEE. This CDR3 is 13 amino acids long. The CDR3 sequence is CASRKGQTYGYTF. The CDR3 DNA follows: TGTGCCAGCAGGAAAGGACAGACCTATGGCTACACCTTC.

V is TRBV7-6 and J is TRBJ1-4; 7 positions agree with TRBD1. V was pared by 5 bases and J by 8 bases, with 11 bases of the junction left unmatched. Looked up from germline, CDR1 is SGHVS and CDR2 is FNYEAQ. The CDR3 extends over 15 amino acids. This chain's CDR3 is CASSPRQGGGEKLFF. CDR3 nucleotides: TGTGCCAGCAGCCCGAGACAGGGTGGTGGAGAAAAACTGTTTTTT.

This sequence joins TRBV5-1 and TRBJ2-1; D possibly corresponds to TRBD1 (6 bases). V was shortened by 0 bases and J by 2 bases, with 9 bases between the two germline ends. The CDR3 is 15 residues long. Per germline, CDR1 SGHRS and CDR2 YFSETQ. The CDR3 reads CASSLGQDPYNEQFF. The DNA for the CDR3 is TGCGCCAGCAGCTTGGGACAGGATCCCTACAATGAGCAGTTCTTC.

The genes are TRBV30 and TRBJ2-1, with TRBD2 identical over 7 bases. Germline V lookup: CDR1 GTSNPN, CDR2 SVGIG (reference sequence). The CDR3 runs 17 residues. V shed 2 bases, J shed 1 base, and the junction held 11 bases outside the gene matches. This CDR3 is CAWSSLGLGRSYNEQFF. The DNA of the CDR3 is TGTGCCTGGAGTTCCCTCGGACTAGGCCGTTCCTACAATGAGCAGTTCTTC. Variable domain in full (rest from reference TRBV30 and TRBJ2-1): SQTIHQWPATLVQPVGSPLSLECTVEGTSNPNLYWYRQAAGRGLQLLFYSVGIGQISSEVPQNLSASRPQDRQFILSSKKLLLSDSGFYLCAWSSLGLGRSYNEQFFGPGTRLTVL.

The CDR3 DNA reads TGTGCCAGCAGCTGGCCGACGGGTAGTGGCTACACCTTC. This gives the protein CASSWPTGSGYTF. The rearrangement uses TRBV5-7 and TRBJ1-2; unclear D gene. TRBV5-7 is identified as an open reading frame with a role that is uncertain. The CDR3 totals 13 residues. V was clipped by 3 bases and J by 7 bases, with 13 bases between them.

The chain recombines TRBV19 with TRBJ1-5; D is undetermined. The CDR3 sequence is 14 residues long. V lost 1 base to trimming and J lost 3 bases, with 7 bases between them. Germline values: CDR1 LNHDA, CDR2 SQIVND (reference sequence). The CDR3: CASSIAAINQPQHF. Here the CDR3 DNA reads TGTGCCAGTAGTATAGCAGCGATCAATCAGCCCCAGCATTTT.

Written as DNA, the CDR3 is TGTGCCAGCAGGGAGACAGGTGCCTACGAGCAGTACTTC. Its protein is CASRETGAYEQYF. The V call is TRBV7-2, the J call TRBJ2-7, with a weak D call TRBD1 (6 bases). Germline V gene sequence: CDR1 SGHTA, CDR2 FQGNSA. The CDR3 length is 13 residues. V was shortened by 6 bases and J by 2 bases, with 11 bases between the two germline ends.

This chain joins TRBV2 and TRBJ1-1; D uncertain. The CDR3 spans 13 residues. CDR1 is SNHLY, CDR2 FYNNEI, per germline. The ends were cut back, 6 bases at V and 11 bases at J, with 19 bases in the middle. The CDR3 spells CASRFRITREAFF. The CDR3 bases are TGTGCCAGCAGGTTCCGGATCACCCGGGAGGCTTTCTTT.

The rearrangement joins TRBV6-2 or TRBV6-3 to TRBJ2-7; 7 nucleotides line up with TRBD1. The CDR3 covers 15 residues. The germline gives CDR1 MNHEY, CDR2 SVGEGT. After removal of 0 bases from V and 3 bases from J, the junction contained 5 bases not matched to a gene. The CDR3 nucleotides are TGTGCCAGCAGTTACTCGAGGGGACAGTTCTACGAGCAGTACTTC. Residues: CASSYSRGQFYEQYF.

The chain is built from TRBV18 and TRBJ2-7, with 8 positions matching TRBD2. The V and J ends lost 5 bases and 3 bases, in that order; junction bases with no gene match: 6. Germline CDR1 reads KGHSH; CDR2 reads LQKENI. This CDR3 is built from 14 residues. CDR3 nucleotides: TGTGCCAGCTCAGCCGGGACTAGAGGCTACGAGCAGTACTTC. This translates into CASSAGTRGYEQYF.

This sequence joins TRBV19 and TRBJ1-4; 10 nucleotides line up with TRBD1. This CDR3 spans 14 amino acids. V shed 5 bases, J shed 8 bases, and the junction held 5 bases outside the gene matches. Germline V lookup: CDR1 LNHDA, CDR2 SQIVND (reference sequence). DNA for the CDR3: TGTGCCAGTAGTGATGGACAGGGGGACGAAAAACTGTTTTTT. It specifies CASSDGQGDEKLFF. Supplemented by reference TRBV19 and TRBJ1-4, the full variable domain reads DGGITQSPKYLFRKEGQNVTLSCEQNLNHDAMYWYRQDPGQGLRLIYYSQIVNDFQKGDIAEGYSVSREKKESFPLTVTSAQKNPTAFYLCASSDGQGDEKLFFGSGTQLSVL.

The chain links TRBV7-9 to TRBJ2-1, with TRBD1 matching 8 bases. The germline V gene has CDR1 SEHNR and CDR2 FQNEAQ (reference sequence). J was trimmed by 0 bases and V by 5 bases; bases with no gene match: 9. CDR3 size: 17 residues. CDR3 loop: CASSLSRTGSSYNEQFF. The CDR3 bases are TGTGCCAGCAGCCTCTCACGGACAGGGAGCTCCTACAATGAGCAGTTCTTC.

This clone appeared a single time. J is TRBJ2-2 and V is TRBV5-1; D gene ambiguous. The CDR3 totals 14 residues. V shed 0 bases and J shed 2 bases, with 5 bases lying between them. Germline V gives CDR1 SGHRS, CDR2 YFSETQ. The CDR3 reads CASSLAVNTGELFF. The CDR3 DNA follows: TGCGCCAGCAGCTTGGCGGTTAACACCGGGGAGCTGTTTTTT.

The rearrangement uses TRBV3-1 (or the pseudogene TRBV3-2) and TRBJ1-3, with D hard to call. Germline V gives CDR1 LGHDT, CDR2 YNNKEL (reference sequence). The length of the CDR3 is 11 residues. The ends were cut back, 1 base at V and 8 bases at J, with 3 bases in the middle. The CDR3 sequence is CASSQADTIYF. Here the CDR3 DNA reads TGTGCCAGCAGCCAAGCTGACACCATATATTTT.

This clone was seen once. V and J are TRBV28 and TRBJ2-7, with D possibly being TRBD1 (6 bases). The germline CDR1 and CDR2 sequences are MDHEN and SYDVKM. V was shortened by 5 bases and J by 0 bases, with 14 bases between the two germline ends. The length of the CDR3 is 15 residues. In nucleotides, the CDR3 is TGTGCCAGCAGTCGACAGGACCAAAGCTCCTACGAGCAGTACTTC. Protein sequence: CASSRQDQSSYEQYF.

This clone turned up a few times. The gene calls are TRBV5-1 and TRBJ2-1, with TRBD2 matching over 7 bases. V was clipped by 4 bases and J by 4 bases; unmatched bases: 5. Germline V lookup: CDR1 SGHRS, CDR2 YFSETQ. This CDR3 has 14 amino acids. The CDR3 region is CASSSGTRYNEQFF. CDR3 coding DNA: TGCGCCAGCAGCAGCGGGACGAGATACAATGAGCAGTTCTTC.